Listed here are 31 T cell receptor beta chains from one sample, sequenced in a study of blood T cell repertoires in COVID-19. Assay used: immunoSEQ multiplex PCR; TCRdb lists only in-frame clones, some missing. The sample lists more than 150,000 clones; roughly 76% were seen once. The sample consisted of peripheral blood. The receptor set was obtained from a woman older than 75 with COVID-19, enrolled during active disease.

The CDR3, as DNA: TGTGCCAGCAGTTTGGACAGGGCCGTTTTCATGAACACTGAAGCTTTCTTT. This gives the protein CASSLDRAVFMNTEAFF. The chain employs TRBV28 and TRBJ1-1; 8 bases align to TRBD1. Germline V gene data show CDR1 as MDHEN and CDR2 as SYDVKM. The CDR3 covers 17 residues. V shed 3 bases and J 0 bases; nucleotides not matched to a gene: 9. Filled out from reference TRBV28 and TRBJ1-1, the complete variable domain reads DVKVTQSSRYLVKRTGEKVFLECVQDMDHENMFWYRQDPGLGLRLIYFSYDVKMKEKGDIPEGYSVSREKKERFSLILESASTNQTSMYLCASSLDRAVFMNTEAFFGQGTRLTVV.

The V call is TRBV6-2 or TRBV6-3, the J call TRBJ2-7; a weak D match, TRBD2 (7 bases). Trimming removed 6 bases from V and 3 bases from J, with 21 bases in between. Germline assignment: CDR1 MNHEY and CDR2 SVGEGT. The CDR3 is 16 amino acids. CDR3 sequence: CASSPGAQRGDYEQYF. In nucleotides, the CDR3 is TGTGCCAGCAGCCCGGGGGCCCAGCGGGGAGACTACGAGCAGTACTTC.

For the CDR3, the DNA is TGTGCCAGCAGTTTCTCCGAGGGACAGGGCTATGGCTACACCTTC. This sequence encodes CASSFSEGQGYGYTF. The chain employs TRBV28 and TRBJ1-2; the match to TRBD1 covers 9 bases. This CDR3 contains 15 residues. In germline, CDR1 is MDHEN, CDR2 SYDVKM. The ends lost 3 bases at V and 4 bases at J; junction bases unmatched: 6.

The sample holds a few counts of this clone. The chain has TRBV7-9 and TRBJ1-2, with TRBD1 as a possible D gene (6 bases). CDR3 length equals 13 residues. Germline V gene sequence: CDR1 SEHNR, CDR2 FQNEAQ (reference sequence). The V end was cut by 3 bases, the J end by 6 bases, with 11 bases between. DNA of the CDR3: TGTGCCAGCAGCTTCAGGGGATATGATGGCTACACCTTC. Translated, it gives CASSFRGYDGYTF. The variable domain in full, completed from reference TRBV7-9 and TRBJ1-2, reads DTGVSQNPRHKITKRGQNVTFRCDPISEHNRLYWYRQTLGQGPEFLTYFQNEAQLEKSRLLSDRFSAERPKGSFSTLEIQRTEQGDSAMYLCASSFRGYDGYTFGSGTRLTVV.

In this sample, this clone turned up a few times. Here the CDR3 DNA reads TGTGCCAGCAGTGAGGGAGGATCACCCCTCCACTTT. It codes for CASSEGGSPLHF. The V gene is TRBV6-1, the J gene TRBJ1-6; D gene ambiguous. Germline-derived CDR1 and CDR2 are MNHNS and SASEGT. V gave up 3 bases and J gave up 10 bases, with 7 bases separating them. The CDR3 runs to 12 residues.

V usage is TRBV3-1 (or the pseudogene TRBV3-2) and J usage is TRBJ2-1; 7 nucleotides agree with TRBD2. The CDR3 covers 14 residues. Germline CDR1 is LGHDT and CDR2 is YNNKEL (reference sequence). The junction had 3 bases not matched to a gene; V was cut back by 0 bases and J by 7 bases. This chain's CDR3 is CASSQEASGNEQFF. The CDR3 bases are TGTGCCAGCAGCCAAGAGGCTAGCGGTAATGAGCAGTTCTTC.

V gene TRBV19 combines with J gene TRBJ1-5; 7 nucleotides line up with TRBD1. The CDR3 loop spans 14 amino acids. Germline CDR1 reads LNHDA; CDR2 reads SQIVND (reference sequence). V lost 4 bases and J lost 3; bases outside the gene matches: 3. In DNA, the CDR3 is TGTGCCAGTAGTACCGGGACAGTCAATCAGCCCCAGCATTTT. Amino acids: CASSTGTVNQPQHF.

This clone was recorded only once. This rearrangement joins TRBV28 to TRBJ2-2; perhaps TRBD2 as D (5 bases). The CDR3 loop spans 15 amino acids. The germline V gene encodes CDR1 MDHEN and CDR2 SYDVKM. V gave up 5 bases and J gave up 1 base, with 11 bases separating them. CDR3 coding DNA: TGTGCCAGCAGTAGAGCGGACGAGAACACCGGGGAGCTGTTTTTT. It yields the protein CASSRADENTGELFF.

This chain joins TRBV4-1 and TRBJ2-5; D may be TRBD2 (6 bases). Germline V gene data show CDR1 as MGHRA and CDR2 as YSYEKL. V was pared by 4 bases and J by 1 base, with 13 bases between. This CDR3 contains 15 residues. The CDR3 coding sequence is TGCGCCAGCAGCCGCACAATAGCGGTCCAAGAGACCCAGTACTTC. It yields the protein CASSRTIAVQETQYF.

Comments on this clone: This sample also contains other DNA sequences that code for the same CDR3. CDR3 nucleotides: TGCGCCAGCAGCCAGCCGACGACAGGAGTCTACGGCTACACCTTC. Translated: CASSQPTTGVYGYTF. The chain has TRBV4-1 and TRBJ1-2, with a weak D call TRBD1 (6 bases). Germline CDR1 and CDR2: MGHRA and YSYEKL. V was shortened by 3 bases and J by 8 bases, with 19 bases between the two germline ends. There are 15 residues in the CDR3.

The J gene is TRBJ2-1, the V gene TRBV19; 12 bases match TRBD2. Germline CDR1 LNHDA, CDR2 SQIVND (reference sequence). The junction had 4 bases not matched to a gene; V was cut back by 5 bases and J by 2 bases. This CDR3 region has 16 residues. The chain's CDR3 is CASSPLAGGTYNEQFF. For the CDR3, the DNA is TGTGCCAGTAGTCCCCTAGCGGGGGGGACCTACAATGAGCAGTTCTTC.

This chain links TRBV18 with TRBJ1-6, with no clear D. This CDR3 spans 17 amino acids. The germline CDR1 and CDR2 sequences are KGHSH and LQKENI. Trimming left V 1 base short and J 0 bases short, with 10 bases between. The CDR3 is CASSPRPGSSYNSPLHF. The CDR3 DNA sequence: TGTGCCAGCTCACCACGGCCGGGGAGCTCCTATAATTCACCCCTCCACTTT.

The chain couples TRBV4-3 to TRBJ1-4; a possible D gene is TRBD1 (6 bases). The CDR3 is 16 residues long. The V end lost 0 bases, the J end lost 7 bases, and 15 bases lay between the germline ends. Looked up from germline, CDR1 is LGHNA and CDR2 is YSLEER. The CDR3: CASSQDWSGGSEKLFF. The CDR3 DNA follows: TGCGCCAGCAGCCAAGATTGGTCGGGGGGCAGTGAAAAACTGTTTTTT.

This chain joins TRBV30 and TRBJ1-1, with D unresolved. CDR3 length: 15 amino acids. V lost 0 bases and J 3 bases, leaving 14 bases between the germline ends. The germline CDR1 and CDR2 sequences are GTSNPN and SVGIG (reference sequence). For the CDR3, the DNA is TGTGCCTGGAGTGTACTAGACCCCACGGACACTGAAGCTTTCTTT. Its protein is CAWSVLDPTDTEAFF.

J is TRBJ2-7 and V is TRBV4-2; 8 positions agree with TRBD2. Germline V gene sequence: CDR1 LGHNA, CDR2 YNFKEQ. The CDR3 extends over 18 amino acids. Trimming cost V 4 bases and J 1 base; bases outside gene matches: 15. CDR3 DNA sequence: TGTGCCAGCAGCCTCAGGTGGCGAGCGGGAGAAGGGTCCTACGAGCAGTACTTC. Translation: CASSLRWRAGEGSYEQYF.

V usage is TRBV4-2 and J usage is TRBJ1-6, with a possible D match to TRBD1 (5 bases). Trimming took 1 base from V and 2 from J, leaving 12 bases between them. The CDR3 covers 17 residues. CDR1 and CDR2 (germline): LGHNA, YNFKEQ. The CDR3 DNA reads TGTGCCAGCAGCCAAGGGAGGAGGGGCACCTATAATTCACCCCTCCACTTT. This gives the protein CASSQGRRGTYNSPLHF.

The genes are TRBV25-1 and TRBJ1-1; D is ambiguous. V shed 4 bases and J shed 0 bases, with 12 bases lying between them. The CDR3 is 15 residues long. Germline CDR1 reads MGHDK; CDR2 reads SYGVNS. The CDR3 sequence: CASSGREAMNTEAFF. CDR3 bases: TGTGCCAGCAGTGGCCGGGAGGCCATGAACACTGAAGCTTTCTTT.

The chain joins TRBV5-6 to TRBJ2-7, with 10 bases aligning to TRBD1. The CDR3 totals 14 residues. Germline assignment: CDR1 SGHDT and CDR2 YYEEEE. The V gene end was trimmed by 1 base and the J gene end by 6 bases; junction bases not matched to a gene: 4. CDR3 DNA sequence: TGTGCCAGCAGCTTGCGGACAGGGGGTCCCGAGCAGTACTTC. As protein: CASSLRTGGPEQYF.

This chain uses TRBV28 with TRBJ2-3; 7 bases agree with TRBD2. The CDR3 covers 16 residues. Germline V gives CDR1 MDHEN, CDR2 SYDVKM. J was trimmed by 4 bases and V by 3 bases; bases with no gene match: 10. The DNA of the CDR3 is TGTGCCAGCAGTTTCCTCCGGTTGGGAGGGGCAGATACGCAGTATTTT. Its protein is CASSFLRLGGADTQYF. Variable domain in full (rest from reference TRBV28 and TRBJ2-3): DVKVTQSSRYLVKRTGEKVFLECVQDMDHENMFWYRQDPGLGLRLIYFSYDVKMKEKGDIPEGYSVSREKKERFSLILESASTNQTSMYLCASSFLRLGGADTQYFGPGTRLTVL.

The CDR3 DNA reads as TGTGCCATCAGTGAGACCCTCACGGGCACAGATACGCAGTATTTT. This gives the protein CAISETLTGTDTQYF. The V call is TRBV10-3, the J call TRBJ2-3; no reliable D call. CDR1 and CDR2 from the germline V gene are ENHRY and SYGVKD. The ends were cut back, 2 bases at V and 1 base at J, with 10 bases in the middle. This CDR3 spans 15 amino acids.

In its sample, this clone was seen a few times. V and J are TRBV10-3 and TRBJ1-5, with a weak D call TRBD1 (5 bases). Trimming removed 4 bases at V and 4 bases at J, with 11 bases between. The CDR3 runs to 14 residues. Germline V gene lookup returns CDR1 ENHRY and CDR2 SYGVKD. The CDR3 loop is CAISGGQQNQPQHF. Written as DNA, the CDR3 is TGTGCCATCAGTGGGGGCCAGCAAAATCAGCCCCAGCATTTT.

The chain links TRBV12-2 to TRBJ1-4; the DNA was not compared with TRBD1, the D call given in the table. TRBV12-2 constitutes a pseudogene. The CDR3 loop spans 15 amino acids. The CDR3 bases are TGTGCAAGTCGCTTAGCGTACAGGTTGGAGGAAAAACTGTTTTTT. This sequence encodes CASRLAYRLEEKLFF.

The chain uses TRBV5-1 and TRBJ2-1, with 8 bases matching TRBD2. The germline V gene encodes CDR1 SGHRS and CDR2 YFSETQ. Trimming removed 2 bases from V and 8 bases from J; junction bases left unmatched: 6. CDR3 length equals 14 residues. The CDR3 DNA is TGCGCCAGCAGCTTAGGACTAGCTGGCGATGAGCAGTTCTTC. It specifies CASSLGLAGDEQFF.

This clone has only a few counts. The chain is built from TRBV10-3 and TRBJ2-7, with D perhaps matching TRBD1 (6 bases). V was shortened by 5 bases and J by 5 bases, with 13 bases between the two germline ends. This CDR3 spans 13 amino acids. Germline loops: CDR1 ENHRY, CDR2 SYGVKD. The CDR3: CAISPYRVDEQYF. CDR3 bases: TGTGCCATCAGTCCGTACAGGGTCGACGAGCAGTACTTC.

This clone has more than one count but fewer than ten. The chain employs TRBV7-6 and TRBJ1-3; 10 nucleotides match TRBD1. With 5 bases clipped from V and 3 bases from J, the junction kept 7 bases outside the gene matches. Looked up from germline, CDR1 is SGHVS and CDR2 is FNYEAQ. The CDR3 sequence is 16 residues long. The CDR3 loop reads CASSPRQGASGNTIYF. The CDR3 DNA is TGTGCCAGCAGCCCTCGACAGGGGGCGAGTGGAAACACCATATATTTT.

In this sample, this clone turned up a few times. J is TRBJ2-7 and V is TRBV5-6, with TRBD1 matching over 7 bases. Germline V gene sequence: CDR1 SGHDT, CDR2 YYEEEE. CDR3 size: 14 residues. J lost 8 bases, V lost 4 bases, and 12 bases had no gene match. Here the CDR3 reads CASSPGTGALQQYF. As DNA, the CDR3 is TGTGCCAGCAGCCCGGGAACAGGGGCCCTCCAGCAGTACTTC.

CDR3 amino acids: CASSGTRSYEQFF. For the CDR3, the DNA is TGTGCCAGCAGTGGGACTCGCAGCTATGAGCAGTTCTTC. This chain links TRBV2 with TRBJ2-1; D is perhaps TRBD2 (5 bases). Germline CDR1 and CDR2: SNHLY and FYNNEI. V lost 4 bases to trimming and J lost 8 bases, with 12 bases between them. The CDR3 contains 13 residues.

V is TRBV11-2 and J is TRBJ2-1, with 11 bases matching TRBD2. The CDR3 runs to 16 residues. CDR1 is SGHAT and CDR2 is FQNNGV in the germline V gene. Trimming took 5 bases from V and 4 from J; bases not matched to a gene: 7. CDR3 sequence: CASSHTGTSGYNEQFF. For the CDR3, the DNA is TGTGCCAGCAGCCACACCGGGACTAGCGGATACAATGAGCAGTTCTTC.

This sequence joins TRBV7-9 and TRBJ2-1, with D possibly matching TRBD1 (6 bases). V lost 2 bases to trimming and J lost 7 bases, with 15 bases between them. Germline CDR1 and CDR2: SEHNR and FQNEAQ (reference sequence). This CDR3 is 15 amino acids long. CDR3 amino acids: CASSLMKGVRNEQFF. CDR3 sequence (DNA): TGTGCCAGCAGCTTAATGAAGGGGGTTAGGAATGAGCAGTTCTTC.

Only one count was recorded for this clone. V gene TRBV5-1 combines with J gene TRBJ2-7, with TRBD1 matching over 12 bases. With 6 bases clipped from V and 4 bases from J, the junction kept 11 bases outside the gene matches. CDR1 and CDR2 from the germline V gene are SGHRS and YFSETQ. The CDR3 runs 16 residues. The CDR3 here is CASTWGRDRGPYEQYF. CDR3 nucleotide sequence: TGCGCCAGCACTTGGGGCCGGGACAGGGGGCCATACGAGCAGTACTTC.

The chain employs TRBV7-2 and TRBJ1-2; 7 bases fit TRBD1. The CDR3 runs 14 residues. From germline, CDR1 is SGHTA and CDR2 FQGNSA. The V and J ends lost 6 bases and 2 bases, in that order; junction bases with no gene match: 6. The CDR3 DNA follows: TGTGCCAGCAGGCTGGGACAGCTGAACTATGGCTACACCTTC. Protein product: CASRLGQLNYGYTF.